These T cell receptor beta chains were read from a single sample in a study of cytomegalovirus exposure and HLA in healthy donors. Sequencing was performed with immunoSEQ multiplex PCR; in TCRdb, only in-frame clones are kept and a portion is missing. The sample records under 150,000 clones, around 80% being singletons. Material: PBMCs. The source is a male donor in good health and CMV-seronegative. Both conserved end residues are part of each CDR3. The order of the fields is V gene, J gene, clone size, D gene, CDR3 DNA, CDR3 protein. The D gene is left open where the match is weak. Clone size, where shown, is once, few, many, or a class for clones that have expanded.

V gene: TRBV9; J gene: TRBJ2-7; clone size: NA; D gene: TRBD1; CDR3 DNA: TGTGCCAGCAGCGTCGGACAGGAGGTCTACGAGCAGTACTTC; CDR3 protein: CASSVGQEVYEQYF
V gene: TRBV11-1; J gene: TRBJ1-2; clone size: NA; D gene: NA; CDR3 DNA: TGTGCCAGCAGCTTAGTTCCAGGGGTCTATGGCTACACCTTC; CDR3 protein: CASSLVPGVYGYTF
V gene: TRBV27; J gene: TRBJ2-1; clone size: NA; D gene: TRBD2; CDR3 DNA: TGTGCCAGCAGTAGGGCGGGGGGCCGATCCTACAATGAGCAGTTCTTC; CDR3 protein: CASSRAGGRSYNEQFF
V gene: TRBV5-1; J gene: TRBJ2-2; clone size: NA; D gene: TRBD1; CDR3 DNA: TGCGCCAGCAGCTTGGGGGGGACAGGCCCCGGGGAGCTGTTTTTT; CDR3 protein: CASSLGGTGPGELFF
V gene: TRBV7-3; J gene: TRBJ2-6; clone size: once; D gene: NA; CDR3 DNA: TGTGCCAGCAGCCCTAGCCTCTCTGGGGCCAACGTCCTGACTTTC; CDR3 protein: CASSPSLSGANVLTF
V gene: TRBV7-2; J gene: TRBJ2-3; clone size: NA; D gene: NA; CDR3 DNA: TGTGCCAGCAACTCTATAGGAGGGGACACGCAGTATTTT; CDR3 protein: CASNSIGGDTQYF
V gene: TRBV18; J gene: TRBJ1-2; clone size: NA; D gene: NA; CDR3 DNA: TGTGCCAGCTCAGTCCGGGAGGGACCCTATGGCTACACCTTC; CDR3 protein: CASSVREGPYGYTF
V gene: TRBV4-1; J gene: TRBJ1-2; clone size: NA; D gene: NA; CDR3 DNA: TGCGCCAGCAGCCAAGAACGGAGAAACTATGGCTACACCTTC; CDR3 protein: CASSQERRNYGYTF
V gene: TRBV19; J gene: TRBJ2-7; clone size: once; D gene: NA; CDR3 DNA: TGTGCCAGTAGGGCAGGGGACAACGAGCAGTACTTC; CDR3 protein: CASRAGDNEQYF
V gene: TRBV6-1; J gene: TRBJ2-7; clone size: NA; D gene: TRBD2; CDR3 DNA: TGTGCCAGCGAGAGCGGGGGGGAGGACGAGCAGTACTTC; CDR3 protein: CASESGGEDEQYF
V gene: TRBV2; J gene: TRBJ1-1; clone size: NA; D gene: NA; CDR3 DNA: TGTGCCAGCAGTATACGGACAGAGAACACTGAAGCTTTCTTT; CDR3 protein: CASSIRTENTEAFF
V gene: TRBV27; J gene: TRBJ1-1; clone size: once; D gene: NA; CDR3 DNA: TGTGCCAGCAGTTTTCGGACCGGTAGGGGAAACACTGAAGCTTTCTTT; CDR3 protein: CASSFRTGRGNTEAFF
V gene: TRBV5-1; J gene: TRBJ1-2; clone size: NA; D gene: TRBD1; CDR3 DNA: TGCGCCAGCGCCTTCGGAGAAGGGACAGGGGGTGGCTACACCTTC; CDR3 protein: CASAFGEGTGGGYTF
V gene: TRBV4-3; J gene: TRBJ2-7; clone size: NA; D gene: TRBD1; CDR3 DNA: TGCGCCAGCAGCCAAGAGTACGACAGGGGGCGGGCCGAGCAGTACTTC; CDR3 protein: CASSQEYDRGRAEQYF
V gene: TRBV7-3; J gene: TRBJ1-2; clone size: NA; D gene: NA; CDR3 DNA: TGTGCCAGCAGCCCCGATAGGGGGGGAGGCTACACCTTC; CDR3 protein: CASSPDRGGGYTF
V gene: TRBV9; J gene: TRBJ2-3; clone size: NA; D gene: NA; CDR3 DNA: TGTGCCAGCAGCGTAGGGGGGCGGGGGCCCACAGATACGCAGTATTTT; CDR3 protein: CASSVGGRGPTDTQYF
V gene: TRBV7-9; J gene: TRBJ1-2; clone size: NA; D gene: NA; CDR3 DNA: TGTGCCAGCAGCCCTCTTGGTGTCGGGGGCTACACCTTC; CDR3 protein: CASSPLGVGGYTF
V gene: TRBV29-1; J gene: TRBJ2-3; clone size: NA; D gene: TRBD2; CDR3 DNA: TGCAGCGTTAAAGATTATCGCGGGGGGGCAGGGGATACGCAGTATTTT; CDR3 protein: CSVKDYRGGAGDTQYF
V gene: TRBV7-3; J gene: TRBJ1-2; clone size: NA; D gene: NA; CDR3 DNA: TGTGCCAGCAGCGCCGTGGCCGGGGGTAGCTATGGCTACACCTTC; CDR3 protein: CASSAVAGGSYGYTF
V gene: TRBV5-1; J gene: TRBJ1-1; clone size: NA; D gene: NA; CDR3 DNA: TGCGCCAGCAGCTTTGTCAGGGTATCGGAGAACACTGAAGCTTTCTTT; CDR3 protein: CASSFVRVSENTEAFF
V gene: TRBV5-1; J gene: TRBJ2-2; clone size: NA; D gene: NA; CDR3 DNA: TGCGCCAGCAGATTGAGCCCTGGAGCCGGGGAGCTGTTTTTT; CDR3 protein: CASRLSPGAGELFF
V gene: TRBV5-6; J gene: TRBJ1-6; clone size: NA; D gene: NA; CDR3 DNA: TGTGCCAGCAGTTCCGGGACACGAGGTTCACCCCTCCACTTT; CDR3 protein: CASSSGTRGSPLHF
V gene: TRBV21-1; J gene: TRBJ1-1; clone size: NA; D gene: NA; CDR3 DNA: TGTGCCAGCACGACAGGTCTGAACACTGAAGCTTTCTTT; CDR3 protein: CASTTGLNTEAFF
V gene: TRBV11-2; J gene: TRBJ2-7; clone size: NA; D gene: TRBD1; CDR3 DNA: TGTGCCAGCAGCTTAACATTCACCGGGACAGGGGTTAGCGAGCAGTACTTC; CDR3 protein: CASSLTFTGTGVSEQYF
V gene: TRBV27; J gene: TRBJ2-5; clone size: NA; D gene: TRBD1; CDR3 DNA: TGTGCCAGCAGTTTATCACCGGGACAGGGCAAGACCCAGTACTTC; CDR3 protein: CASSLSPGQGKTQYF
V gene: TRBV10-3; J gene: TRBJ2-7; clone size: NA; D gene: TRBD2; CDR3 DNA: TGTGCCAGCTCGGGGACTAGCAACTACGAGCAGTACTTC; CDR3 protein: CASSGTSNYEQYF
V gene: TRBV7-9; J gene: TRBJ1-3; clone size: NA; D gene: TRBD1; CDR3 DNA: TGTGCCAGCAGCTTGGAGGGACAGGTGTCCACCATATATTTT; CDR3 protein: CASSLEGQVSTIYF
V gene: TRBV6-1; J gene: TRBJ1-1; clone size: NA; D gene: NA; CDR3 DNA: TGTGCCAGCAGTGAAGGGAGGGGCACTGAAGCTTTCTTT; CDR3 protein: CASSEGRGTEAFF
V gene: TRBV11-1; J gene: TRBJ2-5; clone size: NA; D gene: TRBD1; CDR3 DNA: TGTGCCAGCAGCATAAGCCTAGGGACAGTACAAGAGACCCAGTACTTC; CDR3 protein: CASSISLGTVQETQYF
V gene: TRBV18; J gene: TRBJ2-7; clone size: NA; D gene: NA; CDR3 DNA: TGTGCCAGATCCGCCGGGGATTACTACGAGCAGTACTTC; CDR3 protein: CARSAGDYYEQYF
V gene: TRBV28; J gene: TRBJ1-5; clone size: NA; D gene: NA; CDR3 DNA: TGTGCCAGCAGACCCCTGGGCAGCGGACGTCAGCCCCAGCATTTT; CDR3 protein: CASRPLGSGRQPQHF
V gene: TRBV5-4; J gene: TRBJ2-1; clone size: few; D gene: TRBD1; CDR3 DNA: TGTGCCAGCAGCAGGGGGACAGGTTACAATGAGCAGTTCTTC; CDR3 protein: CASSRGTGYNEQFF